Below, 22 T cell receptor beta chains from the same sample are listed, as sequenced in a study of technical replicates of blood from a few donors. Using immunoSEQ multiplex PCR, the repertoire was profiled, and TCRdb retains in-frame clones only, with some absent. The sample carries more than 65,000 clones, just under 97% recorded once. The sequencing sample was made of T cells isolated from PBMCs. These receptors were collected from a human donor in good health.

The V and J genes are TRBV18 and TRBJ1-1; D remains ambiguous. CDR3 length: 16 amino acids. V lost 2 bases, J lost 4 bases, and 17 bases lay in between. Germline V lookup: CDR1 KGHSH, CDR2 LQKENI. DNA of the CDR3: TGTGCCAGCTCACCAGGAGTGAGCGTCGGGATCACTGAAGCTTTCTTT. It yields the protein CASSPGVSVGITEAFF.

The rearrangement links TRBV18 to TRBJ2-2, with 10 bases lining up with TRBD2. The CDR3 loop spans 16 amino acids. The junction had 7 bases not matched to a gene; V was cut back by 2 bases and J by 7 bases. Germline V gene data show CDR1 as KGHSH and CDR2 as LQKENI. CDR3 in amino acids: CASSPRSGGAIGELFF. DNA for the CDR3: TGTGCCAGCTCACCAAGGAGCGGGGGGGCCATCGGGGAGCTGTTTTTT.

V usage is TRBV4-1 and J usage is TRBJ1-1; D may be TRBD1 (6 bases). V lost 4 bases to trimming and J lost 11 bases, with 17 bases between them. The CDR3 loop spans 13 amino acids. Looked up from germline, CDR1 is MGHRA and CDR2 is YSYEKL. The CDR3, as DNA: TGCGCCAGCAGCCGGCTGATAGAAACAGGGGCTTTCTTT. Its protein product is CASSRLIETGAFF.

The rearrangement uses TRBV2 and TRBJ1-2; 9 bases agree with TRBD1. Germline-derived CDR1 and CDR2 are SNHLY and FYNNEI. The CDR3 length is 12 residues. Trimming removed 6 bases from V and 6 bases from J; junction bases left unmatched: 2. The CDR3 region has the DNA TGTGCCAGCAGGAGGACAGGGGATGGCTACACCTTC. This codes for CASRRTGDGYTF.

V and J are TRBV11-1 and TRBJ2-3; 10 bases map to TRBD2. J lost 1 base, V lost 2 bases, and 3 bases had no gene match. This CDR3 region has 16 residues. CDR1 and CDR2 from the germline V gene are SGHAT and FQDESV (reference sequence). Here the CDR3 reads CASSLTGTSGTDTQYF. CDR3 nucleotide sequence: TGTGCCAGCAGCTTAACCGGGACTAGCGGCACAGATACGCAGTATTTT. The whole variable domain, remainder taken from reference TRBV11-1 and TRBJ2-3, is EAEVAQSPRYKITEKSQAVAFWCDPISGHATLYWYRQILGQGPELLVQFQDESVVDDSQLPKDRFSAERLKGVDSTLKIQPAELGDSAMYLCASSLTGTSGTDTQYFGPGTRLTVL.

The rearrangement uses TRBV9 and TRBJ1-2, with D possibly being TRBD1 (5 bases). The CDR3 covers 15 residues. V was clipped by 0 bases and J by 4 bases, with 13 bases between them. Per germline, CDR1 SGDLS and CDR2 YYNGEE. The DNA for the CDR3 is TGTGCCAGCAGCGTAGGACAGAACCCGGGCTATGGCTACACCTTC. This codes for CASSVGQNPGYGYTF. The variable domain in full, with the rest retrieved from reference TRBV9 and TRBJ1-2, is DSGVTQTPKHLITATGQRVTLRCSPRSGDLSVYWYQQSLDQGLQFLIQYYNGEERAKGNILERFSAQQFPDLHSELNLSSLELGDSALYFCASSVGQNPGYGYTFGSGTRLTVV.

This chain connects TRBV6-1 to TRBJ2-1, with D uncertain. CDR1 and CDR2 (germline): MNHNS, SASEGT. V lost 2 bases to trimming and J lost 7 bases, with 12 bases between them. This CDR3 has 14 amino acids. The CDR3 DNA is TGTGCCAGCAGTGAACGGTGGGCAGTTAATGAGCAGTTCTTC. Translating it yields CASSERWAVNEQFF.

J is TRBJ1-1 and V is TRBV21-1; the table assigns TRBD1, which was not confirmed against the DNA. TRBV21-1 is labeled a pseudogene. The CDR3 contains 18 residues. CDR3 region: CASSKAGTGGWGNTEAFF. CDR3 DNA: TGTGCCAGCAGCAAAGCCGGGACAGGGGGCTGGGGGAACACTGAAGCTTTCTTT.

This sequence joins TRBV5-6 and TRBJ1-2; no clear D. V lost 5 bases to trimming and J lost 3 bases, with 11 bases between them. This CDR3 spans 13 amino acids. The germline V gene has CDR1 SGHDT and CDR2 YYEEEE. The CDR3 nucleotides are TGTGCCAGCAGATGGGCCCAGGACTATGGCTACACCTTC. It specifies CASRWAQDYGYTF. The complete variable domain, with remaining parts taken from reference TRBV5-6 and TRBJ1-2, reads DAGVTQSPTHLIKTRGQQVTLRCSPKSGHDTVSWYQQALGQGPQFIFQYYEEEERQRGNFPDRFSGHQFPNYSSELNVNALLLGDSALYLCASRWAQDYGYTFGSGTRLTVV.

This chain links TRBV28 with TRBJ2-2; the D is unclear. Trimming took off 3 bases at V and 0 bases at J, with 14 bases between the two ends. There are 17 residues in the CDR3. The V gene's germline CDR1 is MDHEN and CDR2 SYDVKM. In nucleotides, the CDR3 is TGTGCCAGCAGTTTGCTATTATCGGTTGCGAACACCGGGGAGCTGTTTTTT. Its translation: CASSLLLSVANTGELFF. Full variable domain (outside the CDR3, taken from reference TRBV28 and TRBJ2-2): DVKVTQSSRYLVKRTGEKVFLECVQDMDHENMFWYRQDPGLGLRLIYFSYDVKMKEKGDIPEGYSVSREKKERFSLILESASTNQTSMYLCASSLLLSVANTGELFFGEGSRLTVL.

CDR3 in amino acids: CASSHPTRQAHTEAFF. The CDR3 region has the DNA TGTGCCAGCAGCCATCCCACTCGACAGGCGCACACTGAAGCTTTCTTT. The rearrangement uses TRBV5-4 and TRBJ1-1, with D possibly matching TRBD1 (6 bases). This CDR3 comprises 16 residues. V lost 4 bases and J 3 bases, leaving 19 bases between the germline ends. In germline, CDR1 is SGHNT, CDR2 YYREEE (reference sequence).

The genes are TRBV18 and TRBJ1-2; D might be TRBD1 (5 bases). Germline V gene sequence: CDR1 KGHSH, CDR2 LQKENI. The CDR3 is made up of 14 amino acids. Between the trimmed V and J ends, which lost 6 bases and 4 bases, there was a span of 15 bases. The CDR3 sequence: CASSLTTVSYGYTF. The CDR3 DNA reads TGTGCCAGCTCGCTTACGACAGTTTCCTATGGCTACACCTTC.

V is TRBV7-9 and J is TRBJ2-1; TRBD2 might be the D (6 bases). The CDR3 runs to 12 residues. Trimming took off 6 bases at V and 7 bases at J, with 10 bases between the two ends. CDR1 is SEHNR, CDR2 FQNEAQ, per germline (reference sequence). The CDR3 region has the DNA TGTGCCAGCAGTTGGGACTTAAATGAGCAGTTCTTC. As protein: CASSWDLNEQFF.

This clone was counted a single time. V is TRBV11-3 and J is TRBJ2-3, with 13 bases fitting TRBD2. The V gene end was trimmed by 5 bases and the J gene end by 5 bases; junction bases not matched to a gene: 4. The CDR3 runs to 15 residues. From germline, CDR1 is SGHNT and CDR2 YENEEA. The CDR3 DNA is TGTGCCAGCAGCGCTAGGACTAGCGGGGGAGATACGCAGTATTTT. Its translation is CASSARTSGGDTQYF.

This clone occurred a few times. This chain connects TRBV6-6 to TRBJ1-6, with TRBD1 matching over 9 bases. Germline CDR1 MNHNY, CDR2 SVGAGI (reference sequence). CDR3 size: 15 residues. The J segment lost 7 bases and the V segment lost 6 bases, leaving 7 bases of the junction unmatched. The CDR3 DNA sequence: TGTGCCAGCAGGGGGACAGGGAGGGGGAATTCACCCCTCCACTTT. Its translation is CASRGTGRGNSPLHF.

This chain uses TRBV5-1 with TRBJ1-2; D not certain. Per germline, CDR1 SGHRS and CDR2 YFSETQ. V lost 0 bases and J 4 bases, leaving 16 bases between the germline ends. The CDR3 runs to 16 residues. CDR3 amino acids: CASSLASLGAGYGYTF. CDR3 sequence (DNA): TGCGCCAGCAGCTTGGCGAGTCTGGGAGCGGGCTATGGCTACACCTTC.

The chain carries TRBV5-4 and TRBJ1-1; a possible D gene is TRBD1 (5 bases). The CDR3 extends over 16 amino acids. Germline-derived CDR1 and CDR2 are SGHNT and YYREEE (reference sequence). Trimming shortened V by 0 bases and J by 5 bases, and 17 bases separated the two germline ends. The CDR3 sequence is CASSLAGWGDETEAFF. The CDR3 coding sequence is TGTGCCAGCAGCTTGGCAGGGTGGGGGGATGAAACTGAAGCTTTCTTT. Full variable domain (rest looked up from reference TRBV5-4 and TRBJ1-1): ETGVTQSPTHLIKTRGQQVTLRCSSQSGHNTVSWYQQALGQGPQFIFQYYREEENGRGNFPPRFSGLQFPNYSSELNVNALELDDSALYLCASSLAGWGDETEAFFGQGTRLTVV.

This clone was detected once. V usage is TRBV29-1 and J usage is TRBJ1-1; unclear D gene. V dropped 4 bases and J dropped 11 bases, with 11 bases sitting between them. The CDR3 is made up of 10 amino acids. Germline lookup yields CDR1 SQVTM and CDR2 ANQGSEA. The CDR3 nucleotides are TGCAGCGTTGTGGGTGGGCGTGCTTTCTTT. Its translation: CSVVGGRAFF.

The chain recombines TRBV6-1 with TRBJ1-5; no firm D call. The CDR3 is 15 residues long. Germline CDR1 is MNHNS and CDR2 is SASEGT. The ends were cut back, 2 bases at V and 0 bases at J, with 8 bases in the middle. The CDR3 loop is CASSENGISNQPQHF. Written as DNA, the CDR3 is TGTGCCAGCAGTGAAAACGGGATTAGCAATCAGCCCCAGCATTTT.

The chain joins TRBV7-9 to TRBJ2-4; 7 bases agree with TRBD1. Germline-derived CDR1 and CDR2 are SEHNR and FQNEAQ (reference sequence). The CDR3 is 12 residues long. The V and J ends lost 5 bases and 12 bases, in that order; junction bases with no gene match: 7. CDR3 coding DNA: TGTGCCAGCAGCCTTGACAGGGAAGATCAGTACTTC. It translates to CASSLDREDQYF.

V is TRBV6-5 and J is TRBJ2-7; 9 bases align to TRBD1. Germline values: CDR1 MNHEY, CDR2 SVGAGI. The CDR3 spans 16 residues. V was clipped by 2 bases and J by 6 bases; unmatched bases: 11. This CDR3 is CASSYGSRTGVPEQYF. CDR3 bases: TGTGCCAGCAGTTACGGGAGTAGGACAGGGGTACCCGAGCAGTACTTC.

The V gene is TRBV14, the J gene TRBJ2-7; D perhaps matches TRBD1 (6 bases). This CDR3 region has 19 residues. Trimming took 2 bases from V and 2 from J, leaving 25 bases between them. Germline V gene data show CDR1 as SGHDN and CDR2 as FVKESK. DNA for the CDR3: TGTGCCAGCAGCCAACAGAATACCATCTGGACAGTCGGAACCTACGAGCAGTACTTC. Translated, it gives CASSQQNTIWTVGTYEQYF.